The source of this TCR beta chain is a study of blood T cell repertoires in COVID-19. The assay was immunoSEQ multiplex PCR, and TCRdb's table has in-frame clones only and misses some. The sample includes tens of thousands of clones, 84% of them seen just once. Sequencing was carried out using peripheral blood. The clonotype comes from a man in his sixties with acute or convalescent COVID-19.

CDR3 sequence: CSASVYGYTF. The CDR3 DNA sequence: TGCAGTGCTAGCGTCTATGGCTACACCTTC. The chain uses TRBV20-1 and TRBJ1-2; D not resolved. The germline V gene encodes CDR1 DFQATT and CDR2 SNEGSKA (reference sequence). The ends were cut back, 3 bases at V and 4 bases at J, with 3 bases in the middle. There are 10 residues in the CDR3.